The present T cell receptor beta chain was sequenced within a study of cytomegalovirus exposure and HLA in healthy donors. The study's findings and limits: There were several of the most significant clusters that appeared linked to common viral pathogens in a later analysis. Per a later analysis, 18,000 or so TCR beta sequences showed association with HLA alleles at 0.05 false discovery rate. Most CMV-associated TCR beta chains appeared HLA-restricted in a later analysis.

Germline trimming cut 5 bases from V and 4 bases from J; bases unmatched to any gene: 8. The CDR3 covers 15 residues. Germline CDR1 reads SGHNT; CDR2 reads YENEEA. With regard to this clone: Its matching antigen is unknown.

The study sampled nominally healthy donors, though unrecorded immune exposures were likely. Primers: 60 Vbeta forward and 13 Jbeta reverse. Profiled with immunoSEQ multiplex PCR; TCRdb holds only in-frame clones, not every one. The repertoire consists of 150,000 to 200,000 clones, with about 74% occurring once and the leading ten covering approximately 2.8%. The chain recombines TRBV11-3 with TRBJ1-3, with 7 positions matching TRBD1. Sample: PBMCs. This receptor was identified in a male donor in good health and CMV-seronegative. The DNA of the CDR3 is TGTGCCAGCAGCCAGACGGGGACAGAAGGAAACACCATATATTTT. This encodes CASSQTGTEGNTIYF.